This passage covers 26 T cell receptor beta chains from one sample sequenced in a study of T cell changes during pregnancy in multiple sclerosis. Some clones are missing from TCRdb's copy, which holds only in-frame ones; the method was immunoSEQ multiplex PCR. The sample records fewer than 150,000 clones, around 97% being singletons. Sequences were derived from peripheral blood, sampled after pregnancy. The origin of the receptors is a female donor with multiple sclerosis, enrolled in a pregnancy study.

This clone was detected once. The rearrangement uses TRBV7-9 and TRBJ1-1; possible D gene TRBD1, 5 bases. The germline V gene has CDR1 SEHNR and CDR2 FQNEAQ (reference sequence). V dropped 2 bases and J dropped 4 bases, with 8 bases sitting between them. This CDR3 comprises 13 residues. The CDR3 nucleotides read TGTGCCAGCAGCTTACAGGGCAGCACTGAAGCTTTCTTT. Translated: CASSLQGSTEAFF. Looking up the rest from reference TRBV7-9 and TRBJ1-1 gives the full variable domain: DTGVSQNPRHKITKRGQNVTFRCDPISEHNRLYWYRQTLGQGPEFLTYFQNEAQLEKSRLLSDRFSAERPKGSFSTLEIQRTEQGDSAMYLCASSLQGSTEAFFGQGTRLTVV.

The rearrangement links TRBV28 to TRBJ1-4; 8 bases fit TRBD1. This CDR3 has 17 amino acids. V lost 0 bases, J lost 1 base, and 4 bases stayed unmatched. Germline CDR1 reads MDHEN; CDR2 reads SYDVKM. The CDR3 region has the DNA TGTGCCAGCAGTTTATGGGCAGGGGGCGAAACTAATGAAAAACTGTTTTTT. Its protein is CASSLWAGGETNEKLFF. The full variable domain, its missing parts supplied by reference TRBV28 and TRBJ1-4, is DVKVTQSSRYLVKRTGEKVFLECVQDMDHENMFWYRQDPGLGLRLIYFSYDVKMKEKGDIPEGYSVSREKKERFSLILESASTNQTSMYLCASSLWAGGETNEKLFFGSGTQLSVL.

This clone was observed a single time. The chain couples TRBV5-1 to TRBJ2-7; TRBD1 matches 7 bases. This CDR3 spans 14 amino acids. The V gene's germline CDR1 is SGHRS and CDR2 YFSETQ. V shed 4 bases, J shed 2 bases, and the junction held 6 bases outside the gene matches. The CDR3 protein is CASSHRQGPYEQYF. CDR3 DNA sequence: TGCGCCAGCAGCCACAGACAGGGTCCCTACGAGCAGTACTTC.

This clone has just one count. The chain has TRBV5-6 and TRBJ2-5, with 9 bases identical to TRBD2. V shed 4 bases, J shed 3 bases, and the junction held 7 bases outside the gene matches. Germline loops: CDR1 SGHDT, CDR2 YYEEEE. The CDR3 has 15 amino acids. This CDR3 is CASSIRLAVKETQYF. The CDR3 nucleotides read TGTGCCAGCAGCATCAGACTAGCGGTAAAAGAGACCCAGTACTTC.

The V gene is TRBV29-1, the J gene TRBJ2-5; 8 positions agree with TRBD1. The CDR3 length is 15 residues. Looked up from germline, CDR1 is SQVTM and CDR2 is ANQGSEA. The V and J ends lost 6 bases and 6 bases, in that order; junction bases with no gene match: 15. The CDR3 nucleotides are TGCAGCGTGGTATCACCATCGACAGGGGCGAAGACCCAGTACTTC. Translating gives CSVVSPSTGAKTQYF.

The chain has TRBV28 and TRBJ2-1, with 9 bases identical to TRBD2. The trim removed 6 bases at V and 7 bases at J, leaving 19 bases unmatched. The CDR3 consists of 18 residues. CDR1 and CDR2 (germline): MDHEN, SYDVKM. In nucleotides, the CDR3 is TGTGCCAGCAGCGTTATAGGGGGCGCCTTAAGCGGGAGGAATGAGCAGTTCTTC. Its protein is CASSVIGGALSGRNEQFF. Complete variable domain (other parts from reference TRBV28 and TRBJ2-1): DVKVTQSSRYLVKRTGEKVFLECVQDMDHENMFWYRQDPGLGLRLIYFSYDVKMKEKGDIPEGYSVSREKKERFSLILESASTNQTSMYLCASSVIGGALSGRNEQFFGPGTRLTVL.

The chain employs TRBV28 and TRBJ2-5, with 13 bases aligning to TRBD2. Germline loops: CDR1 MDHEN, CDR2 SYDVKM. The trim removed 6 bases at V and 5 bases at J, leaving 12 bases unmatched. The CDR3 loop spans 17 amino acids. The CDR3 reads CASRIYRGLAGVETQYF. The CDR3 DNA is TGTGCCAGCAGGATTTACCGTGGACTAGCGGGAGTTGAGACCCAGTACTTC. Full variable domain (remainder filled in from reference TRBV28 and TRBJ2-5): DVKVTQSSRYLVKRTGEKVFLECVQDMDHENMFWYRQDPGLGLRLIYFSYDVKMKEKGDIPEGYSVSREKKERFSLILESASTNQTSMYLCASRIYRGLAGVETQYFGPGTRLLVL.

This clone appeared once. CDR3 bases: TGTGCCATCAGTGAGTCTCTAGCAACAGAGACCCAGTACTTC. Translating gives CAISESLATETQYF. The rearrangement uses TRBV10-3 and TRBJ2-5; tentative D call: TRBD2 (5 bases). The CDR3 length is 14 residues. The V and J ends lost 0 bases and 4 bases respectively, with 9 bases between them. Germline lookup yields CDR1 ENHRY and CDR2 SYGVKD.

The rearrangement joins TRBV28 to TRBJ1-5, with D possibly being TRBD1 (6 bases). V lost 3 bases, J lost 7 bases, and 13 bases lay in between. The CDR3 consists of 14 residues. In germline, CDR1 is MDHEN, CDR2 SYDVKM. CDR3 amino acids: CASSFRGGGQPQHF. In nucleotides, the CDR3 is TGTGCCAGCAGTTTTAGAGGGGGGGGACAGCCCCAGCATTTT.

The gene calls are TRBV21-1 and TRBJ2-3; the table's D call of TRBD2 was not tested on the DNA. TRBV21-1 is described as a pseudogene. The CDR3 runs 18 residues. Here the CDR3 reads CASSKGWTSGRVTDTQYF. The CDR3 nucleotides are TGTGCCAGCAGCAAAGGGTGGACTAGCGGGAGAGTGACAGATACGCAGTATTTT.

This clone was observed once. The gene calls are TRBV13 and TRBJ2-7; perhaps TRBD2 as D (6 bases). Looked up from germline, CDR1 is PRHDT and CDR2 is FYEKMQ (reference sequence). V dropped 6 bases and J dropped 2 bases, with 14 bases sitting between them. The CDR3 spans 14 residues. The CDR3 DNA follows: TGTGCCAGCAGAACGGCGGGGACTGCCTACGAGCAGTACTTC. Its protein is CASRTAGTAYEQYF.

The chain combines TRBV27 with TRBJ1-4; 8 bases are shared with TRBD1. CDR1 is MNHEY, CDR2 SMNVEV, per germline (reference sequence). The V and J ends lost 5 bases and 0 bases, in that order; junction bases with no gene match: 5. There are 16 residues in the CDR3. CDR3 protein: CASSQTGVATNEKLFF. The CDR3 DNA follows: TGTGCCAGCAGTCAGACAGGGGTGGCAACTAATGAAAAACTGTTTTTT.

The J gene is TRBJ2-5, the V gene TRBV7-2; 8 nucleotides match TRBD2. CDR1 SGHTA and CDR2 FQGNSA come from the germline V gene. CDR3 length equals 16 residues. The V gene end was trimmed by 1 base and the J gene end by 4 bases; junction bases not matched to a gene: 8. CDR3 nucleotide sequence: TGTGCCAGCAGCTTAGAGGTGGCGGGAGGTGTAGAGACCCAGTACTTC. Translating gives CASSLEVAGGVETQYF. Full variable domain (missing parts from reference TRBV7-2 and TRBJ2-5): GAGVSQSPSNKVTEKGKDVELRCDPISGHTALYWYRQSLGQGLEFLIYFQGNSAPDKSGLPSDRFSAERTGGSVSTLTIQRTQQEDSAVYLCASSLEVAGGVETQYFGPGTRLLVL.

The chain carries TRBV29-1 and TRBJ2-2; 7 bases align to TRBD1. J was trimmed by 5 bases and V by 7 bases; bases with no gene match: 7. The CDR3 has 13 residues. The germline CDR1 and CDR2 sequences are SQVTM and ANQGSEA. CDR3 coding DNA: TGCAGCGGTGGGGACAGCCTAACCGGGGAGCTGTTTTTT. Protein sequence: CSGGDSLTGELFF.

The V gene is TRBV25-1, the J gene TRBJ2-1; D might be TRBD2 (6 bases). V shed 8 bases and J shed 2 bases, with 13 bases lying between them. The CDR3 spans 14 residues. Germline CDR1 and CDR2: MGHDK and SYGVNS. The DNA of the CDR3 is TGTGCCAGCCCCCCTAGCGTGCCCTACAATGAGCAGTTCTTC. Protein product: CASPPSVPYNEQFF.

CDR3 amino acids: CASSEPRDEKLFF. The CDR3 coding sequence is TGTGCCAGCAGTGAACCCCGGGATGAAAAACTGTTTTTT. The rearrangement joins TRBV2 to TRBJ1-4; D is unclear. CDR3 length equals 13 residues. Germline CDR1 reads SNHLY; CDR2 reads FYNNEI. V gave up 2 bases and J gave up 6 bases, with 7 bases separating them.

V gene TRBV7-9 combines with J gene TRBJ1-2; D is possibly TRBD1 (6 bases). CDR1 and CDR2 (germline): SEHNR, FQNEAQ (reference sequence). Trimming took 6 bases from V and 0 from J, leaving 17 bases between them. CDR3 length: 16 residues. CDR3 in DNA: TGTGCCAGCAGTCAGGTTCGGGGGGCCCCTAACTATGGCTACACCTTC. It specifies CASSQVRGAPNYGYTF.

This chain's CDR3 is CASSSGTSGRVNEQYF. Written as DNA, the CDR3 is TGCGCCAGCAGCTCCGGGACTAGCGGGAGGGTAAACGAGCAGTACTTC. The V and J genes are TRBV5-1 and TRBJ2-7; 16 nucleotides match TRBD2. After removal of 3 bases from V and 5 bases from J, the junction contained 5 bases not matched to a gene. Germline V gene sequence: CDR1 SGHRS, CDR2 YFSETQ. This CDR3 is 16 amino acids long.

The chain couples TRBV4-1 to TRBJ2-7, with 7 bases aligning to TRBD1. The trim removed 1 base at V and 4 bases at J, leaving 7 bases unmatched. The CDR3 covers 15 residues. The germline V gene encodes CDR1 MGHRA and CDR2 YSYEKL. The CDR3 DNA reads TGCGCCAGCAGCCAAGGTCTAGGGGGCGCGTACGAGCAGTACTTC. Protein: CASSQGLGGAYEQYF.

The rearrangement joins TRBV19 to TRBJ2-3; 8 bases line up with TRBD2. The CDR3 contains 15 residues. The V gene end was trimmed by 6 bases and the J gene end by 1 base; junction bases not matched to a gene: 6. Germline CDR1 LNHDA, CDR2 SQIVND (reference sequence). The CDR3 bases are TGTGCCAGTAGCTCAGCGGGAGCTGGCACAGATACGCAGTATTTT. Translated, it gives CASSSAGAGTDTQYF.

The rearrangement links TRBV19 to TRBJ2-1; D perhaps matches TRBD2 (9 bases). The CDR3 is made up of 20 amino acids. CDR1 and CDR2 (germline): LNHDA, SQIVND (reference sequence). Deletions cut 3 bases from V and 0 bases from J, with 24 bases between. CDR3 residues: CASSMRGGTGALSSYNEQFF. The CDR3 DNA follows: TGTGCCAGTAGTATGCGGGGGGGGACAGGCGCCCTCAGCTCCTACAATGAGCAGTTCTTC. The variable domain in full, completed from reference TRBV19 and TRBJ2-1, reads DGGITQSPKYLFRKEGQNVTLSCEQNLNHDAMYWYRQDPGQGLRLIYYSQIVNDFQKGDIAEGYSVSREKKESFPLTVTSAQKNPTAFYLCASSMRGGTGALSSYNEQFFGPGTRLTVL.

V and J are TRBV5-1 and TRBJ2-3; 8 nucleotides align to TRBD2. The germline V gene has CDR1 SGHRS and CDR2 YFSETQ. Trimming removed 1 base from V and 5 bases from J; junction bases left unmatched: 12. The CDR3 consists of 17 residues. CDR3 sequence: CASSLFVGREGEDTQYF. Written as DNA, the CDR3 is TGCGCCAGCAGCTTGTTCGTTGGTCGGGAGGGTGAAGATACGCAGTATTTT. Drawing the rest from reference TRBV5-1 and TRBJ2-3, the complete variable domain is KAGVTQTPRYLIKTRGQQVTLSCSPISGHRSVSWYQQTPGQGLQFLFEYFSETQRNKGNFPGRFSGRQFSNSRSEMNVSTLELGDSALYLCASSLFVGREGEDTQYFGPGTRLTVL.

The J gene is TRBJ2-1, the V gene TRBV5-4; 9 nucleotides agree with TRBD2. Per germline, CDR1 SGHNT and CDR2 YYREEE (reference sequence). The CDR3 has 15 residues. Germline trimming cut 4 bases from V and 5 bases from J; bases unmatched to any gene: 7. In nucleotides, the CDR3 is TGTGCCAGCAGCAATGGACTAGCGTCGAACAATGAGCAGTTCTTC. Its protein product is CASSNGLASNNEQFF.

J is TRBJ2-1 and V is TRBV7-8, with unresolved D. The CDR3 spans 12 residues. CDR1 is SGHVS, CDR2 FQNEAQ, per germline. With 2 bases removed from V and 6 bases from J, the gap between germline ends came to 5 bases. CDR3 loop: CASSLLSNEQFF. The DNA for the CDR3 is TGTGCCAGCAGCTTACTGTCCAATGAGCAGTTCTTC. Supplemented by reference TRBV7-8 and TRBJ2-1, the full variable domain reads GAGVSQSPRYKVAKRGQDVALRCDPISGHVSLFWYQQALGQGPEFLTYFQNEAQLDKSGLPSDRFFAERPEGSVSTLKIQRTQQEDSAVYLCASSLLSNEQFFGPGTRLTVL.

This rearrangement joins TRBV7-9 to TRBJ1-2; D may be TRBD1 (5 bases). Trimming removed 1 base from V and 5 bases from J, with 8 bases in between. The germline V gene encodes CDR1 SEHNR and CDR2 FQNEAQ (reference sequence). The CDR3 runs 13 residues. CDR3: CASSLVRGYGYTF. In nucleotides, the CDR3 is TGTGCCAGCAGCTTAGTGCGGGGGTATGGCTACACCTTC.

This clone was seen just once. The chain is built from TRBV15 and TRBJ2-5, with TRBD2 matching 11 bases. Germline assignment: CDR1 LNHNV and CDR2 YYDKDF (reference sequence). The length of the CDR3 is 16 residues. J lost 5 bases, V lost 2 bases, and 7 bases had no gene match. The CDR3 reads CATSRTSGSNGETQYF. The CDR3 DNA reads as TGTGCCACCAGCAGAACTAGCGGGAGTAACGGGGAGACCCAGTACTTC.